A selection of T cell receptor beta chains follows, all from one sample in a study of blood T cell repertoires in COVID-19. The assay was immunoSEQ multiplex PCR, and TCRdb's table has in-frame clones only and misses some. The sample yields about 440,000 clones, about 91% seen once. Source material: peripheral blood. These receptors all come from a woman aged 45 to 65 with COVID-19, enrolled during active disease. CDR3s include the opening cysteine and the closing phenylalanine or tryptophan. The D gene is left open where the match is weak. For some rows the clone size is stated as once, few or many, or as a class when expanded; others skip it.

cdr3_length: 16; v_call: TRBV6-6; d_call: -; j_call: TRBJ2-6; clone_size: few; cdr3_aa: CASSLLSGSGANVLTF; cdr3_nt: TGTGCCAGCAGCCTCTTATCCGGCTCTGGGGCCAACGTCCTGACTTTC
cdr3_length: 16; v_call: TRBV7-2; d_call: TRBD2; j_call: TRBJ2-3; clone_size: -; cdr3_aa: CASSLVDSGGTDTQYF; cdr3_nt: TGTGCCAGCAGCTTAGTTGATAGCGGGGGCACAGATACGCAGTATTTT
cdr3_length: 18; v_call: TRBV21-1; d_call: -; j_call: TRBJ2-1; clone_size: -; cdr3_aa: CASSKPIFGSGIYNEQFF; cdr3_nt: -
cdr3_length: 16; v_call: TRBV28; d_call: -; j_call: TRBJ1-2; clone_size: -; cdr3_aa: CASSLQPQGGNYGYTF; cdr3_nt: TGTGCCAGCAGTTTACAGCCACAGGGCGGTAACTATGGCTACACCTTC
cdr3_length: 14; v_call: TRBV25-1; d_call: TRBD1; j_call: TRBJ2-7; clone_size: -; cdr3_aa: CASSPSGGIYEQYF; cdr3_nt: TGTGCCAGCAGTCCATCAGGGGGCATTTACGAGCAGTACTTC
cdr3_length: 12; v_call: TRBV30; d_call: -; j_call: TRBJ1-2; clone_size: -; cdr3_aa: CAWSLGEEGYTF; cdr3_nt: TGTGCCTGGAGTCTCGGGGAAGAAGGCTACACCTTC
cdr3_length: 14; v_call: TRBV6-4; d_call: -; j_call: TRBJ2-1; clone_size: -; cdr3_aa: CASSDRPIGDEQFF; cdr3_nt: TGTGCCAGCAGTGACCGACCGATAGGGGATGAGCAGTTCTTC
cdr3_length: 13; v_call: TRBV12-3/TRBV12-4; d_call: -; j_call: TRBJ2-5; clone_size: -; cdr3_aa: CASSLGGQETQYF; cdr3_nt: TGTGCCAGCAGTTTAGGAGGGCAGGAGACCCAGTACTTC
cdr3_length: 14; v_call: TRBV28; d_call: -; j_call: TRBJ2-6; clone_size: -; cdr3_aa: CASSGRAGANVLTF; cdr3_nt: TGTGCCAGCAGTGGCAGGGCTGGGGCCAACGTCCTGACTTTC
cdr3_length: 14; v_call: TRBV29-1; d_call: TRBD2; j_call: TRBJ2-3; clone_size: -; cdr3_aa: CSVGLAGRADTQYF; cdr3_nt: TGCAGCGTGGGACTAGCGGGGAGAGCAGATACGCAGTATTTT
cdr3_length: 13; v_call: TRBV2; d_call: TRBD1; j_call: TRBJ2-7; clone_size: -; cdr3_aa: CASVDRAASGQYF; cdr3_nt: TGTGCCAGCGTTGACAGGGCCGCCAGCGGGCAGTACTTC
cdr3_length: 12; v_call: TRBV10-3; d_call: -; j_call: TRBJ1-1; clone_size: -; cdr3_aa: CAISESPNEAFF; cdr3_nt: TGTGCCATCAGTGAGTCACCTAATGAAGCTTTCTTT
cdr3_length: 11; v_call: TRBV6-5; d_call: -; j_call: TRBJ2-7; clone_size: -; cdr3_aa: CASNSYAEQYF; cdr3_nt: TGTGCCAGCAATTCCTACGCCGAGCAGTACTTC
cdr3_length: 16; v_call: TRBV2; d_call: TRBD2; j_call: TRBJ2-1; clone_size: few; cdr3_aa: CASRTYSGGSYNEQFF; cdr3_nt: TGTGCCAGCAGGACTTATAGCGGGGGGTCCTACAATGAGCAGTTCTTC
cdr3_length: 13; v_call: TRBV28; d_call: -; j_call: TRBJ2-2; clone_size: -; cdr3_aa: CASSFPNTGELFF; cdr3_nt: TGTGCCAGCAGTTTCCCTAACACCGGGGAGCTGTTTTTT
cdr3_length: 15; v_call: TRBV3-1/TRBV3-2; d_call: -; j_call: TRBJ2-1; clone_size: -; cdr3_aa: CASGQRGDIFHEQFF; cdr3_nt: TGTGCCAGCGGACAGCGGGGCGATATTTTCCATGAGCAGTTCTTC
cdr3_length: 15; v_call: TRBV5-1; d_call: -; j_call: TRBJ2-3; clone_size: -; cdr3_aa: CASNPLVIRPDTQYF; cdr3_nt: TGCGCCAGCAACCCACTAGTTATAAGGCCGGATACGCAGTATTTT
cdr3_length: 14; v_call: TRBV7-2; d_call: -; j_call: TRBJ2-7; clone_size: -; cdr3_aa: CASSRKSGDYEQYF; cdr3_nt: TGTGCCAGCAGCCGCAAGTCCGGGGACTACGAGCAGTACTTC
cdr3_length: 14; v_call: TRBV29-1; d_call: -; j_call: TRBJ1-4; clone_size: -; cdr3_aa: CSVTIQGTNEKLFF; cdr3_nt: TGCAGCGTTACAATCCAGGGGACTAATGAAAAACTGTTTTTT
cdr3_length: 16; v_call: TRBV9; d_call: -; j_call: TRBJ2-2; clone_size: -; cdr3_aa: CASRGGPLTRAGELFF; cdr3_nt: TGTGCCAGCAGAGGAGGACCGTTGACGCGGGCCGGGGAGCTGTTTTTT
cdr3_length: 13; v_call: TRBV19; d_call: -; j_call: TRBJ1-5; clone_size: -; cdr3_aa: CASRQYSNQPQHF; cdr3_nt: TGTGCCAGCCGACAGTATAGCAATCAGCCCCAGCATTTT
cdr3_length: 19; v_call: TRBV13; d_call: TRBD1; j_call: TRBJ2-1; clone_size: -; cdr3_aa: CASSNRRAPGTGGTGEQFF; cdr3_nt: TGTGCCAGCAGCAACCGGAGGGCCCCGGGGACAGGGGGGACAGGGGAGCAGTTCTTC
cdr3_length: 15; v_call: TRBV5-1; d_call: -; j_call: TRBJ1-3; clone_size: -; cdr3_aa: CASSLAEGAGNTIYF; cdr3_nt: TGCGCCAGCAGCTTGGCCGAGGGAGCTGGAAACACCATATATTTT
cdr3_length: 14; v_call: TRBV5-1; d_call: -; j_call: TRBJ1-2; clone_size: -; cdr3_aa: CASSLEGWQAIYTF; cdr3_nt: TGCGCCAGCAGCTTGGAAGGTTGGCAGGCTATTTACACCTTC
cdr3_length: 17; v_call: TRBV21-1; d_call: -; j_call: TRBJ1-6; clone_size: -; cdr3_aa: CASSSPGTGGVNSPLHF; cdr3_nt: TGTGCCAGCAGCAGCCCCGGGACAGGGGGAGTTAATTCACCCCTCCACTTT
cdr3_length: 15; v_call: TRBV30; d_call: -; j_call: TRBJ1-1; clone_size: -; cdr3_aa: CAWSPRLRGRTEAFF; cdr3_nt: TGTGCCTGGAGTCCCCGGTTGCGGGGAAGAACTGAAGCTTTCTTT
cdr3_length: 14; v_call: TRBV6-5; d_call: -; j_call: TRBJ2-2; clone_size: -; cdr3_aa: CASRRVGGTGELFF; cdr3_nt: TGTGCCAGCAGGAGGGTCGGAGGGACCGGGGAGCTGTTTTTT
cdr3_length: 13; v_call: TRBV5-1; d_call: -; j_call: TRBJ1-1; clone_size: -; cdr3_aa: CASSFTGNTEAFF; cdr3_nt: TGCGCCAGCAGCTTCACAGGCAACACTGAAGCTTTCTTT
cdr3_length: 15; v_call: TRBV3-1/TRBV3-2; d_call: TRBD2; j_call: TRBJ2-3; clone_size: -; cdr3_aa: CASRLAGGLRGTQYF; cdr3_nt: TGTGCCAGCAGACTAGCGGGGGGGCTGAGGGGTACGCAGTATTTT
cdr3_length: 15; v_call: TRBV19; d_call: TRBD1; j_call: TRBJ1-4; clone_size: -; cdr3_aa: CASSLQTGTNEKLFF; cdr3_nt: TGTGCCAGTAGTTTACAGACAGGGACTAATGAAAAACTGTTTTTT
cdr3_length: 14; v_call: TRBV27; d_call: TRBD2; j_call: TRBJ2-7; clone_size: -; cdr3_aa: CASSLFAGDYEQYF; cdr3_nt: TGTGCCAGCAGTTTATTTGCGGGGGACTACGAGCAGTACTTC
cdr3_length: 15; v_call: TRBV3-1/TRBV3-2; d_call: -; j_call: TRBJ2-7; clone_size: -; cdr3_aa: CASSQVTGKGFEQYF; cdr3_nt: TGTGCCAGCAGCCAAGTTACGGGGAAAGGTTTCGAGCAGTACTTC
cdr3_length: 16; v_call: TRBV4-1; d_call: -; j_call: TRBJ2-1; clone_size: -; cdr3_aa: CASSPKEGLAYNEQFF; cdr3_nt: TGCGCCAGCAGCCCCAAAGAGGGATTAGCCTACAATGAGCAGTTCTTC
cdr3_length: 13; v_call: TRBV24-1; d_call: -; j_call: TRBJ2-1; clone_size: -; cdr3_aa: CATSGSYSHEQFF; cdr3_nt: TGTGCCACCAGTGGCTCCTACAGTCATGAGCAGTTCTTC
cdr3_length: 14; v_call: TRBV2; d_call: -; j_call: TRBJ2-5; clone_size: once; cdr3_aa: CASTDGGGAETQYF; cdr3_nt: TGTGCCAGCACCGATGGAGGGGGGGCGGAGACCCAGTACTTC
cdr3_length: 12; v_call: TRBV7-9; d_call: -; j_call: TRBJ1-1; clone_size: -; cdr3_aa: CASSPEGTEAFF; cdr3_nt: TGTGCCAGCAGCCCGGAGGGTACTGAAGCTTTCTTT
cdr3_length: 19; v_call: TRBV9; d_call: -; j_call: TRBJ2-6; clone_size: -; cdr3_aa: CASSPRGLTPSSGANVLTF; cdr3_nt: TGTGCCAGCAGCCCTCGGGGACTTACGCCGAGCTCTGGGGCCAACGTCCTGACTTTC
cdr3_length: 14; v_call: TRBV7-2; d_call: -; j_call: TRBJ1-3; clone_size: -; cdr3_aa: CASSQRGSGNTIYF; cdr3_nt: TGTGCCAGCAGCCAAAGGGGGTCTGGAAACACCATATATTTT
cdr3_length: 14; v_call: TRBV3-1/TRBV3-2; d_call: -; j_call: TRBJ2-3; clone_size: -; cdr3_aa: CASSQDYRGDTQYF; cdr3_nt: TGTGCCAGCAGCCAGGACTACCGTGGAGATACGCAGTATTTT
cdr3_length: 14; v_call: TRBV30; d_call: -; j_call: TRBJ2-7; clone_size: -; cdr3_aa: CAWSLGPSSYEQYF; cdr3_nt: TGTGCCTGGAGTCTCGGTCCGAGCTCCTACGAGCAGTACTTC
cdr3_length: 14; v_call: TRBV10-3; d_call: TRBD2; j_call: TRBJ2-1; clone_size: -; cdr3_aa: CAIRSGGADNEQFF; cdr3_nt: TGTGCCATCCGTAGCGGGGGGGCCGACAATGAGCAGTTCTTC
cdr3_length: 15; v_call: TRBV2; d_call: -; j_call: TRBJ1-2; clone_size: -; cdr3_aa: CASSPWSGSGYGYTF; cdr3_nt: TGTGCCAGCAGTCCATGGTCAGGGTCCGGCTATGGCTACACCTTC
cdr3_length: 15; v_call: TRBV13; d_call: TRBD1; j_call: TRBJ1-1; clone_size: -; cdr3_aa: CASSPRTGKYTEAFF; cdr3_nt: TGTGCCAGCAGCCCCCGGACAGGGAAGTACACTGAAGCTTTCTTT
cdr3_length: 15; v_call: TRBV25-1; d_call: TRBD1; j_call: TRBJ1-2; clone_size: -; cdr3_aa: CASSEWYRGQGGYTF; cdr3_nt: TGTGCCAGCAGTGAATGGTATAGGGGGCAGGGTGGCTACACCTTC
cdr3_length: 15; v_call: TRBV28; d_call: -; j_call: TRBJ2-5; clone_size: -; cdr3_aa: CASSLPPDSQETQYF; cdr3_nt: TGTGCCAGCAGTCTGCCCCCGGACAGCCAAGAGACCCAGTACTTC
cdr3_length: 14; v_call: TRBV3-1/TRBV3-2; d_call: -; j_call: TRBJ1-1; clone_size: -; cdr3_aa: CASSSRGGSLGAFF; cdr3_nt: TGTGCCAGCAGCTCCAGGGGCGGCAGCCTAGGAGCTTTCTTT
cdr3_length: 16; v_call: TRBV19; d_call: -; j_call: TRBJ2-1; clone_size: -; cdr3_aa: CASSMRVGISYNEQFF; cdr3_nt: TGTGCCAGTAGTATGAGGGTGGGAATCTCCTACAATGAGCAGTTCTTC
cdr3_length: 18; v_call: TRBV10-3; d_call: -; j_call: TRBJ2-3; clone_size: -; cdr3_aa: CAISESTLWGGAADTQYF; cdr3_nt: TGTGCCATCAGTGAGTCGACCCTTTGGGGGGGGGCAGCAGATACGCAGTATTTT
cdr3_length: 13; v_call: TRBV6-5; d_call: -; j_call: TRBJ1-1; clone_size: -; cdr3_aa: CASSRGTNTEAFF; cdr3_nt: TGTGCCAGCAGTAGGGGAACGAACACTGAAGCTTTCTTT
cdr3_length: 14; v_call: TRBV27; d_call: -; j_call: TRBJ2-7; clone_size: -; cdr3_aa: CASSPNPDSPRQYF; cdr3_nt: TGTGCCAGCAGTCCAAACCCGGACAGCCCGAGACAGTACTTC
cdr3_length: 16; v_call: TRBV27; d_call: TRBD1; j_call: TRBJ1-5; clone_size: -; cdr3_aa: CASSSTNRGFNQPQHF; cdr3_nt: TGTGCCAGCAGTTCAACCAACAGGGGGTTCAATCAGCCCCAGCATTTT
cdr3_length: 17; v_call: TRBV18; d_call: TRBD1; j_call: TRBJ1-6; clone_size: -; cdr3_aa: CASSAGTGSSYNSPLHF; cdr3_nt: TGTGCCAGCTCTGCCGGGACAGGGAGCTCCTATAATTCACCCCTCCACTTT